This entry concerns a single T cell receptor (beta chain). Assay: immunoSEQ multiplex PCR; the TCRdb copy retains only in-frame clones and omits some. Of about 84,000 clones detected, around 84% appear once; the ten largest clones hold about 2.7%. This CDR3 is built from 13 residues. Germline-derived CDR1 and CDR2 are SGDLS and YYNGEE. The V end was cut by 0 bases, the J end by 7 bases, with 10 bases between. The data belong to a study of OX40 agonist ivuxolimab in advanced cancers. The sample consisted of CD4+ or CD8+ T cells sorted from blood, taken in a trial of the OX40 agonist ivuxolimab. This receptor was taken from an adult with an advanced solid tumor such as melanoma, head and neck, liver or kidney cancer. The rearrangement uses TRBV9 and TRBJ2-5, with a tentative D call TRBD2 (6 bases). The CDR3 protein is CASSVGPEGTQYF. For the CDR3, the DNA is TGTGCCAGCAGCGTAGGACCGGAGGGGACCCAGTACTTC.